This entry lists 2 T cell receptor beta chains sequenced from one sample in a study of chemoradiotherapy in HPV16-positive cancers. This table comes from immunoSEQ multiplex PCR, and its TCRdb copy is limited to in-frame clones, with some not included. The sample lists approximately 9,300 clones; approximately 83% were seen once. Sequenced material: blood, taken from a patient who underwent chemoradiotherapy. Source of these receptors: a human donor with HPV-associated anogenital cancer.

This clone was counted between two and nine times. The CDR3 bases are TGTGCCAGCATGAGAGCAACCTCTGGAAACACCATATATTTT. Protein sequence: CASMRATSGNTIYF. The chain recombines TRBV6-5 with TRBJ1-3; D not resolved. Trimming took 7 bases from V and 0 from J, leaving 10 bases between them. The CDR3 loop spans 14 amino acids. Looked up from germline, CDR1 is MNHEY and CDR2 is SVGAGI.

This chain joins TRBV28 and TRBJ2-5; D is perhaps TRBD1 (6 bases). Germline loops: CDR1 MDHEN, CDR2 SYDVKM. The CDR3 sequence is 15 residues long. The V end was cut by 6 bases, the J end by 2 bases, with 16 bases between. CDR3 sequence: CASSLDSGRQETQYF. CDR3 nucleotides: TGTGCCAGCAGCCTGGACAGCGGACGTCAAGAGACCCAGTACTTC.